This passage covers 4 T cell receptor beta chains from one sample sequenced in a study of molecular identifiers for immune sequencing clone quantification. TCRdb processed the PCR reads anew with MiXCR; each CDR3 protein has one entry. The table records 45,000 to 55,000 distinct CDR3 sequences, just over 35% of them present only once. Sequenced sample: naive CD8+ T cells from blood, with Jurkat cell RNA spiked in. Subset in this sample: FACS-sorted CD8+CD4-CCR7+CD45RA+ naive T cells. The receptor set was obtained from a human donor in good health. Some libraries in this study had Jurkat cell RNA spiked in.

As regards this clonotype: Being one base from a much bigger clone, this may be a read error. The chain is built from TRBV7-7 and TRBJ2-3; maybe TRBD2 (5 bases). This CDR3 is 15 amino acids long. The germline CDR1 and CDR2 sequences are SSHAT and FNYEAQ (reference sequence). CDR3 loop: CASSLGTRGTDTQYF. The CDR3, as DNA: TGTGCTAGCAGCTTAGGAACTAGAGGCACAGATACGCAGTATTTT. Based on the CDR3 plus reference TRBV7-7 and TRBJ2-3, the full variable domain is GAGVSQSPRYKVTKRGQDVTLRCDPISSHATLYWYQQALGQGPEFLTYFNYEAQPDKSGLPSDRFSAERPEGSISTLTIQRTEQRDSAMYRCASSLGTRGTDTQYFGPGTRLTVL.

V and J are TRBV5-3 and TRBJ2-3; 10 bases are shared with TRBD2. TRBV5-3 is an open reading frame, and its role is uncertain. This CDR3 is 15 amino acids long. V dropped 8 bases and J dropped 1; count of bases not matched to a gene: 7. CDR3 bases: TGTGCCAGCAGCAAAGCGGGAGGGGGCACAGATACGCAGTATTTT. Its protein is CASSKAGGGTDTQYF.

This chain connects TRBV13 to TRBJ2-7, with a tentative D call TRBD2 (6 bases). V was trimmed by 5 bases and J by 6 bases, leaving 8 bases between them. There are 11 residues in the CDR3. Germline values: CDR1 PRHDT, CDR2 FYEKMQ (reference sequence). The DNA for the CDR3 is TGTGCCAGCAGCACGCGGGGCGAGCAGTACTTC. Translation: CASSTRGEQYF.

The chain uses TRBV19 and TRBJ2-3; 7 bases are shared with TRBD2. Unmatched junction bases numbered 15, after V lost 3 bases and J lost 6 bases. Germline V gene sequence: CDR1 LNHDA, CDR2 SQIVND (reference sequence). The CDR3 runs 17 residues. The CDR3 region is CASSILGRAGAGDTQYF. The CDR3 DNA sequence: TGTGCCAGTAGTATCCTAGGTCGGGCGGGAGCAGGGGATACGCAGTATTTT.